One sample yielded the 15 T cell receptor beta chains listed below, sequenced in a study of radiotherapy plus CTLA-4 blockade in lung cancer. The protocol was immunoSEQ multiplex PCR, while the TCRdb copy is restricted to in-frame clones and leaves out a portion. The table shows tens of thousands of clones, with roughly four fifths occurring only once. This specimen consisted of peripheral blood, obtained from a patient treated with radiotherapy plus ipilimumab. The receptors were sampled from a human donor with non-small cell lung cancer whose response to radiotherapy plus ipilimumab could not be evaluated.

The CDR3 loop is CASSPGGLAANTGELFF. As DNA, the CDR3 is TGTGCCAGCAGCCCGGGCGGGCTAGCTGCAAACACCGGGGAGCTGTTTTTT. The chain couples TRBV9 to TRBJ2-2, with a tentative D call TRBD2 (5 bases). There are 17 residues in the CDR3. V dropped 4 bases and J dropped 2 bases, with 18 bases sitting between them. Germline V gives CDR1 SGDLS, CDR2 YYNGEE. The full variable domain, with the rest looked up from reference TRBV9 and TRBJ2-2, is DSGVTQTPKHLITATGQRVTLRCSPRSGDLSVYWYQQSLDQGLQFLIQYYNGEERAKGNILERFSAQQFPDLHSELNLSSLELGDSALYFCASSPGGLAANTGELFFGEGSRLTVL.

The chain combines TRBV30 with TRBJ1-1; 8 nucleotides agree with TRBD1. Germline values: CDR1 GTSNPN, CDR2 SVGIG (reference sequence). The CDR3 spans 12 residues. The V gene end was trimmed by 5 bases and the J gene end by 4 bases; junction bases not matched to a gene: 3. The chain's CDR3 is CAWGQGSTEAFF. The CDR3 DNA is TGTGCCTGGGGACAGGGATCCACTGAAGCTTTCTTT.

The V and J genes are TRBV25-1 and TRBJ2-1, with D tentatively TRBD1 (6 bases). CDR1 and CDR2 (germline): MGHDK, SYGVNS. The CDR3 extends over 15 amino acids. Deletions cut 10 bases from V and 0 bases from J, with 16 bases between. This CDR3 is CATEIRQVSYNEQFF. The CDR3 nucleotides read TGTGCCACTGAGATCCGACAGGTCTCCTACAATGAGCAGTTCTTC.

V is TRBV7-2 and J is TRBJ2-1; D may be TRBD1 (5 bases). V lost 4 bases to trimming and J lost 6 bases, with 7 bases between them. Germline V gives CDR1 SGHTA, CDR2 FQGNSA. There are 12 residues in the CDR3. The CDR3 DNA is TGTGCCAGCAGCTCCCAGGGCAATGAGCAGTTCTTC. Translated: CASSSQGNEQFF.

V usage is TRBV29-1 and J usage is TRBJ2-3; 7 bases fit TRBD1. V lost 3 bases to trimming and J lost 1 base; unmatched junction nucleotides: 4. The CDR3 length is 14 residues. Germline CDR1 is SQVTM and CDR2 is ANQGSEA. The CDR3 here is CSVDSGQGTDTQYF. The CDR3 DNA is TGCAGCGTTGATTCCGGACAGGGCACAGATACGCAGTATTTT.

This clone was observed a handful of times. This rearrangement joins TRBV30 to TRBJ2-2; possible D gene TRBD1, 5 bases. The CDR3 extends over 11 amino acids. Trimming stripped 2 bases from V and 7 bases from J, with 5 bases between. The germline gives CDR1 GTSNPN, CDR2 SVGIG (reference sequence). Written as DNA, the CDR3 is TGTGCCTGGAGTCAGGGCGGGGAGCTGTTTTTT. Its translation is CAWSQGGELFF.

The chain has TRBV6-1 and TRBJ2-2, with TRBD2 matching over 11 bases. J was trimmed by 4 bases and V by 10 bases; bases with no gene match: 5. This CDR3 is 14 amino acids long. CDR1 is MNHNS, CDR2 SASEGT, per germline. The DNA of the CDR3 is TGTGCCATCACACTAGCGGGAGTCACCGGGGAGCTGTTTTTT. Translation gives CAITLAGVTGELFF.

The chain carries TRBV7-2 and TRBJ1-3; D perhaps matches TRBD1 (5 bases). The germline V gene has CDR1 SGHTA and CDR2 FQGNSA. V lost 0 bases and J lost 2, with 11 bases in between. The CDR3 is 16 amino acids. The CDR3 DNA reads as TGTGCCAGCAGCTTAGCGGGGGGTGGCGCTGGAAACACCATATATTTT. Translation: CASSLAGGGAGNTIYF.

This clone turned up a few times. The CDR3 coding sequence is TGCGCCAGCAGCCGACCGGGACAGAATCAGCCCCAGCATTTT. This gives the protein CASSRPGQNQPQHF. The chain employs TRBV4-1 and TRBJ1-5, with TRBD1 matching 7 bases. Germline V lookup: CDR1 MGHRA, CDR2 YSYEKL. V lost 4 bases, J lost 4 bases, and 4 bases stayed unmatched. The CDR3 has 14 residues.

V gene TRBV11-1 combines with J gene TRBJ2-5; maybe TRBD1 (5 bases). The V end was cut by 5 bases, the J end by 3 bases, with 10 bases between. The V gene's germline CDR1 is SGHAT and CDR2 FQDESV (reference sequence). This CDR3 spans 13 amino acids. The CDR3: CASSGSREETQYF. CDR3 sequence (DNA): TGTGCCAGCAGCGGAAGCAGGGAAGAGACCCAGTACTTC. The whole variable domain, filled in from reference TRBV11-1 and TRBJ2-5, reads EAEVAQSPRYKITEKSQAVAFWCDPISGHATLYWYRQILGQGPELLVQFQDESVVDDSQLPKDRFSAERLKGVDSTLKIQPAELGDSAMYLCASSGSREETQYFGPGTRLLVL.

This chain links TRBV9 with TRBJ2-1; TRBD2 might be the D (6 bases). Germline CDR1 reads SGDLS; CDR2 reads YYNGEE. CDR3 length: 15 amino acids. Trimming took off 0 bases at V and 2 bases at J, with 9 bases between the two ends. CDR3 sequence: CASSVGGGTYNEQFF. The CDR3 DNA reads TGTGCCAGCAGCGTAGGTGGCGGGACCTACAATGAGCAGTTCTTC.

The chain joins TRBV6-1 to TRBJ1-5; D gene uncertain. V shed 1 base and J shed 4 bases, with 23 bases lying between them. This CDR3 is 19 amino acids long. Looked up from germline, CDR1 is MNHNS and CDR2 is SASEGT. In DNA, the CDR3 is TGTGCCAGCAGTGAAGGGGTCCGGGTATGGAGGTTGGGGAATCAGCCCCAGCATTTT. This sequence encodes CASSEGVRVWRLGNQPQHF.

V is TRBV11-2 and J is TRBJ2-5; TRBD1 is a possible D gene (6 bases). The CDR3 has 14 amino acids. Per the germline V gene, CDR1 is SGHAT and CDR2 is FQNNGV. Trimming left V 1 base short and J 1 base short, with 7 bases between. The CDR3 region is CASSLGGPQETQYF. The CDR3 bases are TGTGCCAGCAGCTTAGGGGGGCCCCAAGAGACCCAGTACTTC. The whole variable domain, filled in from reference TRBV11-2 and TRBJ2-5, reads EAGVAQSPRYKIIEKRQSVAFWCNPISGHATLYWYQQILGQGPKLLIQFQNNGVVDDSQLPKDRFSAERLKGVDSTLKIQPAKLEDSAVYLCASSLGGPQETQYFGPGTRLLVL.

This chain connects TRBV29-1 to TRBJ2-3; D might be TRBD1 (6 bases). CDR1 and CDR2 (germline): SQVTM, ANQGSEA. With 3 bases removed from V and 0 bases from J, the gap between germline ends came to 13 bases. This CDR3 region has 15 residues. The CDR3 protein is CSVEVSGASTDTQYF. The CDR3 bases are TGCAGCGTTGAGGTTTCAGGGGCTAGCACAGATACGCAGTATTTT.

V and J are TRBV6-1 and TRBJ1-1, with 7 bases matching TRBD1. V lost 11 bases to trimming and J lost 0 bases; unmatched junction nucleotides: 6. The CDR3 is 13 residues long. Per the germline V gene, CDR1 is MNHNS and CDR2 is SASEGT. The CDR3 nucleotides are TGTGCCGGGACGGGACAGATGAACACTGAAGCTTTCTTT. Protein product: CAGTGQMNTEAFF.